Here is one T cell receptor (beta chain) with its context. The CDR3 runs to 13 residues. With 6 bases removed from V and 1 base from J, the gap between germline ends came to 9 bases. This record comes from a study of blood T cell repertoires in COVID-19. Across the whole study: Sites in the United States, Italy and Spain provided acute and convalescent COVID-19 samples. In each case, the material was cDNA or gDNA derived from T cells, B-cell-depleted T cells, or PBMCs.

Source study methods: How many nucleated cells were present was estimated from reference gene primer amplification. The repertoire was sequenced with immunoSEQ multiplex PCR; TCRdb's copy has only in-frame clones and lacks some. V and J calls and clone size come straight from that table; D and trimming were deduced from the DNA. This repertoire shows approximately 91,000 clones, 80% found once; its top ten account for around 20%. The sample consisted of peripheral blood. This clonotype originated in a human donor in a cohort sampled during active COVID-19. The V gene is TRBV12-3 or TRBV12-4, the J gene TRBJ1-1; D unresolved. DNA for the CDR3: TGTGCCAGCAGCCAACAAGAGAACACTGAAGCTTTCTTT. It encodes CASSQQENTEAFF.